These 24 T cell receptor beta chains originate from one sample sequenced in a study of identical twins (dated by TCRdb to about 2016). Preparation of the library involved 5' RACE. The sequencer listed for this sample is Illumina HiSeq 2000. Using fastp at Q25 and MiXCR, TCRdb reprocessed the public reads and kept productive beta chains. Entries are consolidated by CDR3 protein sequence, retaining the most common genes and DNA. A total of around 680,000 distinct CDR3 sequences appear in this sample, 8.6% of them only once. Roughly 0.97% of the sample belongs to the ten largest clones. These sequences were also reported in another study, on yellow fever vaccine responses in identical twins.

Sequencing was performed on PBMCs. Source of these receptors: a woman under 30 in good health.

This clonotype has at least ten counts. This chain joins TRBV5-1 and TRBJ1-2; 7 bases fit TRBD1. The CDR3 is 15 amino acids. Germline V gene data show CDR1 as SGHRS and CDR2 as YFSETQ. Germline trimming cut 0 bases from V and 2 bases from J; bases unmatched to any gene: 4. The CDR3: CASSLAEGQNYGYTF. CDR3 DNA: TGCGCCAGCAGCTTGGCAGAGGGACAGAACTATGGCTACACCTTC.

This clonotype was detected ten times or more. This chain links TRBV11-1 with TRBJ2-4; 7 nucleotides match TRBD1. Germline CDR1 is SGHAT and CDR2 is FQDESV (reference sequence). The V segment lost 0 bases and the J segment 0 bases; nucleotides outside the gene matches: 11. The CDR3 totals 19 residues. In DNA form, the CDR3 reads TGTGCCAGCAGCTTAGCGCAGTTAGGGGGCAATGGAGCCAAAAACATTCAGTACTTC. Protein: CASSLAQLGGNGAKNIQYF.

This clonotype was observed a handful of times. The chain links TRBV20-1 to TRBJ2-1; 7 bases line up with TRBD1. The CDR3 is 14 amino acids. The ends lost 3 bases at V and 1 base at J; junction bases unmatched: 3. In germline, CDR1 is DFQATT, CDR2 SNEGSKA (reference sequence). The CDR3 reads CSASRQGSYNEQFF. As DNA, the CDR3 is TGCAGTGCTAGTAGACAGGGTTCCTACAATGAGCAGTTCTTC.

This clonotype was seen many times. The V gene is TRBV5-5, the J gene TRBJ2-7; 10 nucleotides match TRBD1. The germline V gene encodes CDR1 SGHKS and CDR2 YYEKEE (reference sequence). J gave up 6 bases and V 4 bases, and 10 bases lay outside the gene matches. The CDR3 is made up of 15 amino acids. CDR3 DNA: TGTGCCAGCAGCCCCTCCGGGACAGGGGCCCTCGAGCAGTACTTC. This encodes CASSPSGTGALEQYF.

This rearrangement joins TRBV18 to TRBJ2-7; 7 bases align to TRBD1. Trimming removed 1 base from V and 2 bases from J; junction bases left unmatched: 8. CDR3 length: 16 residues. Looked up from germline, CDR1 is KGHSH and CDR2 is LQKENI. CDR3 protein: CASSPQSGQRTYEQYF. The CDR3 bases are TGTGCCAGCTCACCACAATCGGGACAGCGAACCTACGAGCAGTACTTC. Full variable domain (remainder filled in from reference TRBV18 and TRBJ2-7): NAGVMQNPRHLVRRRGQEARLRCSPMKGHSHVYWYRQLPEEGLKFMVYLQKENIIDESGMPKERFSAEFPKEGPSILRIQQVVRGDSAAYFCASSPQSGQRTYEQYFGPGTRLTVT.

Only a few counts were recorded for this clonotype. CDR3 in DNA: TGCAGCGGGTCGCTTGGACAGGGGGGGACCGGGGAGCTGTTTTTT. Translation: CSGSLGQGGTGELFF. The gene calls are TRBV29-1 and TRBJ2-2; 10 nucleotides agree with TRBD1. Germline values: CDR1 SQVTM, CDR2 ANQGSEA. Trimming cost V 7 bases and J 5 bases; bases outside gene matches: 10. This CDR3 region has 15 residues.

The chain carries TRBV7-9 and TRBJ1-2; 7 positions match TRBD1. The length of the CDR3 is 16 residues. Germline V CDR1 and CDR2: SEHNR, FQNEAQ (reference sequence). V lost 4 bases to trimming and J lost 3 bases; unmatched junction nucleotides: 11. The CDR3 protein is CASSYSGTEDYYGYTF. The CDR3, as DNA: TGTGCCAGCAGCTACTCCGGGACAGAGGATTACTATGGCTACACCTTC. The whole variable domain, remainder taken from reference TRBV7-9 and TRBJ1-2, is DTGVSQNPRHKITKRGQNVTFRCDPISEHNRLYWYRQTLGQGPEFLTYFQNEAQLEKSRLLSDRFSAERPKGSFSTLEIQRTEQGDSAMYLCASSYSGTEDYYGYTFGSGTRLTVV.

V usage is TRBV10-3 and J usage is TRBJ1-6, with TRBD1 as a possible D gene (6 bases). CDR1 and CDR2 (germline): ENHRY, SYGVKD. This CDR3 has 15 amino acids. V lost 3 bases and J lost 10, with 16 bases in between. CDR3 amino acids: CAISETDRVESPLHF. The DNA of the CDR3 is TGTGCCATCAGTGAAACGGACAGAGTGGAGTCACCCCTCCACTTT.

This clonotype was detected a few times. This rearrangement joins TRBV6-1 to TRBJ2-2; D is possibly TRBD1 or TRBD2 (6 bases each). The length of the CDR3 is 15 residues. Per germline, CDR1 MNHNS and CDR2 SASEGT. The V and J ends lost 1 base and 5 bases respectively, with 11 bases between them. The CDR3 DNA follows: TGTGCCAGCAGTGAAGTGAGGGGGAGGACCGGGGAGCTGTTTTTT. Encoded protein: CASSEVRGRTGELFF.

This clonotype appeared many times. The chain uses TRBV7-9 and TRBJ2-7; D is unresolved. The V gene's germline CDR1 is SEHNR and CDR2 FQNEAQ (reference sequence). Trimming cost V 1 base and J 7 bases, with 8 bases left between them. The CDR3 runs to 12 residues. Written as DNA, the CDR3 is TGTGCCAGCAGCTTAGGGAGACAAGAGCAGTACTTC. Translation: CASSLGRQEQYF.

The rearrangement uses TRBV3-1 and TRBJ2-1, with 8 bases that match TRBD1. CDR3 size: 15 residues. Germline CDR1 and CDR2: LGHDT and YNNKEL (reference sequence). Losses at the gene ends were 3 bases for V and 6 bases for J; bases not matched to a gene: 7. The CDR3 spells CASSHGTGIRNEQFF. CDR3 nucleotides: TGTGCCAGCAGCCACGGGACAGGTATACGCAATGAGCAGTTCTTC.

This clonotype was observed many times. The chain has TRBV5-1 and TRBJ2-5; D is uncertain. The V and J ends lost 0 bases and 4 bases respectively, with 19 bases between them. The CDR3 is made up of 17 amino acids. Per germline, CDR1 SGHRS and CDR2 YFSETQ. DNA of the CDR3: TGCGCCAGCAGCTTGGTCCCCCAACAAGTACCCTCAGAGACCCAGTACTTC. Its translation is CASSLVPQQVPSETQYF.

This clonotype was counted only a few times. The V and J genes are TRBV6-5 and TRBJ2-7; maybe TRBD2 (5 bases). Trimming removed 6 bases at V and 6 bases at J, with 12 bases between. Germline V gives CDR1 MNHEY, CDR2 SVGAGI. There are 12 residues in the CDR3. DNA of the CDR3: TGTGCCAGCAGCCGTGCCGGGATCGAGCAGTACTTC. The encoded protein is CASSRAGIEQYF.

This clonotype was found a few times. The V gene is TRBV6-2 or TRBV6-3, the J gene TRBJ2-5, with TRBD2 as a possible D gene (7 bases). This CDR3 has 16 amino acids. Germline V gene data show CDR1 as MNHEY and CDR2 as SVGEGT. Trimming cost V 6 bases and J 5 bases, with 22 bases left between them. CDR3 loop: CASSPRRGGLGETQYF. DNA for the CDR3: TGTGCCAGCAGCCCGAGGAGGGGGGGCCTCGGGGAGACCCAGTACTTC.

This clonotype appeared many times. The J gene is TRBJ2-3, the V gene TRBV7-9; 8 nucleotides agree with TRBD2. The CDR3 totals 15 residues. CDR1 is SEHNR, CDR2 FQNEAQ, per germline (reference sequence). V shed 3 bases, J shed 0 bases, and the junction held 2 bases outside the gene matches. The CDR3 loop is CASSFTGGSTDTQYF. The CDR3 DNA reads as TGTGCCAGCAGCTTTACGGGGGGGAGCACAGATACGCAGTATTTT.

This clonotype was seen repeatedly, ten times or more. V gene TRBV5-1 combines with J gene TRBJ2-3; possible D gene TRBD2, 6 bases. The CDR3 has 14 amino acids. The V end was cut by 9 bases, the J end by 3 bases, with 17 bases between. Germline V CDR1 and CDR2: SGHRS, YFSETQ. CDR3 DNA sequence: TGCGCCACCGCGGCGGGGAAAAGGACAGATACGCAGTATTTT. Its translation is CATAAGKRTDTQYF.

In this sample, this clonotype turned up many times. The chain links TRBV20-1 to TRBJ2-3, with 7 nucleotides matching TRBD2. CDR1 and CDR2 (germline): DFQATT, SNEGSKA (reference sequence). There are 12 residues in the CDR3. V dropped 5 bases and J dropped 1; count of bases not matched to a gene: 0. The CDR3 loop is CSAAGGTDTQYF. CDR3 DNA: TGCAGTGCTGCGGGAGGCACAGATACGCAGTATTTT.

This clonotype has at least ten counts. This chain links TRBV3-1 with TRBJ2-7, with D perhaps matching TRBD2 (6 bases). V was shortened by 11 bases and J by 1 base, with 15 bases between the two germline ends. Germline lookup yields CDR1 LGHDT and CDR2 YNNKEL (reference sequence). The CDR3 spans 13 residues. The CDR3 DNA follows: TGTGCCGCTCGGTCTGGGACTTCCTACGAGCAGTACTTC. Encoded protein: CAARSGTSYEQYF.

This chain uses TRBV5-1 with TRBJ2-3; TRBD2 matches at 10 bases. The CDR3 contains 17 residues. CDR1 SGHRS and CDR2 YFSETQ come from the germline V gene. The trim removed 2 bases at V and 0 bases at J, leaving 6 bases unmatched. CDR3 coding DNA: TGCGCCAGCAGCTTTCTAGCGGGGGCCGCTAGCACAGATACGCAGTATTTT. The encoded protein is CASSFLAGAASTDTQYF.

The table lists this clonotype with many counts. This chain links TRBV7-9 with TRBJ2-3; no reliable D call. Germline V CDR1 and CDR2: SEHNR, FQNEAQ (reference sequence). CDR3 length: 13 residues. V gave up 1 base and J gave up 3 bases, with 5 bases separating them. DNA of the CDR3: TGTGCCAGCAGCTTAGAGGCAACAGATACGCAGTATTTT. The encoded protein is CASSLEATDTQYF.

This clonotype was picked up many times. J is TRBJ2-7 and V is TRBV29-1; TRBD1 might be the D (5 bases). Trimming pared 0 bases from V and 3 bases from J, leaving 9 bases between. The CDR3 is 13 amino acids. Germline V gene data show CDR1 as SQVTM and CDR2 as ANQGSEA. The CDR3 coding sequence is TGCAGCGTTGAAGATGAACAGGTCTACGAGCAGTACTTC. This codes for CSVEDEQVYEQYF.

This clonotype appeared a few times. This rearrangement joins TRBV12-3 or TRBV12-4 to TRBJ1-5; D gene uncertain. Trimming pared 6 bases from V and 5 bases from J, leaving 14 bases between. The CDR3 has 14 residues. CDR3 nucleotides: TGTGCCAGCAGCCGCGACGGAACCCATCAGCCCCAGCATTTT. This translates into CASSRDGTHQPQHF.

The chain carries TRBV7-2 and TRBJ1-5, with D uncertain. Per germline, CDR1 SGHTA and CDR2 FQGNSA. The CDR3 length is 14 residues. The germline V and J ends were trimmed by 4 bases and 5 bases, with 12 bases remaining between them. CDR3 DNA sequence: TGTGCCAGCAGCTCGCGACAAGTCGATCAGCCCCAGCATTTT. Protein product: CASSSRQVDQPQHF. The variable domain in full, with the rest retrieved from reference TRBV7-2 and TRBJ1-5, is GAGVSQSPSNKVTEKGKDVELRCDPISGHTALYWYRQSLGQGLEFLIYFQGNSAPDKSGLPSDRFSAERTGGSVSTLTIQRTQQEDSAVYLCASSSRQVDQPQHFGDGTRLSIL.

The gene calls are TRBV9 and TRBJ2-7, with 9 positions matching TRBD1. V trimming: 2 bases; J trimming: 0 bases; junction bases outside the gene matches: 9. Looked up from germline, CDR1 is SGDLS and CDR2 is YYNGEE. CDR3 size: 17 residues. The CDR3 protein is CASSVGGQGDLSYEQYF. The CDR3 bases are TGTGCCAGCAGCGTCGGGGGACAGGGCGACCTCTCCTACGAGCAGTACTTC.